The 8 T cell receptor beta chains below all came from one sample that was sequenced in a study of CXCR3-negative and CXCR3-positive naive CD8 T cells. TRB cDNA libraries were made by UMI-labeled 5' RACE. TCRdb re-called the 5' RACE reads; every CDR3 protein appears as one record, without DNA. The sample has approximately 47,000 distinct CDR3 sequences. Material for sequencing was naive CXCR3- CD8+ T cells from blood. Specified subset: CD45RO-CCR7+CD27+CD95- naive CD8+ T cells lacking CXCR3 (TNR3-). These receptor sequences come from a human donor in good health. Some clones in this sample may be carry-over from other donors' samples.

The gene calls are TRBV5-1 and TRBJ2-1. The CDR3 runs 12 residues. Germline lookup yields CDR1 SGHRS and CDR2 YFSETQ. CDR3: CASSLNNNEQFF. Together with reference TRBV5-1 and TRBJ2-1, the CDR3 gives the full variable domain: KAGVTQTPRYLIKTRGQQVTLSCSPISGHRSVSWYQQTPGQGLQFLFEYFSETQRNKGNFPGRFSGRQFSNSRSEMNVSTLELGDSALYLCASSLNNNEQFFGPGTRLTVL.

The V gene is TRBV29-1, the J gene TRBJ2-5; checking the TCRdb D call of TRBD1 is not possible without DNA. Germline CDR1 SQVTM, CDR2 ANQGSEA. The CDR3 extends over 11 amino acids. The CDR3 spells CSVVSGGTQYF.

The rearrangement joins TRBV5-1 to TRBJ2-7; absent DNA, TCRdb's TRBD1 call cannot be checked. CDR3 size: 15 residues. The germline gives CDR1 SGHRS, CDR2 YFSETQ. The chain's CDR3 is CASSSPMDGTYEQYF.

The genes are TRBV5-6 and TRBJ2-1. The CDR3 is made up of 16 amino acids. CDR1 is SGHDT, CDR2 YYEEEE, per germline. This CDR3 reads CASSLSGEHLYNEQFF. The full variable domain, rest sourced from reference TRBV5-6 and TRBJ2-1, is DAGVTQSPTHLIKTRGQQVTLRCSPKSGHDTVSWYQQALGQGPQFIFQYYEEEERQRGNFPDRFSGHQFPNYSSELNVNALLLGDSALYLCASSLSGEHLYNEQFFGPGTRLTVL.

The V and J genes are TRBV29-1 and TRBJ2-5. This CDR3 spans 12 amino acids. Germline V gene lookup returns CDR1 SQVTM and CDR2 ANQGSEA. CDR3 residues: CSVDFGKETQYF.

This sequence joins TRBV6-4 and TRBJ2-2; TCRdb outputs TRBD1, but without DNA this stays unchecked. CDR1 is MRHNA and CDR2 is SNTAGT in the germline V gene. The CDR3 is 16 amino acids. The CDR3 region is CASSDSSRDLTGELFF.

The chain combines TRBV6-2 or TRBV6-3 with TRBJ2-1. Germline V CDR1 and CDR2: MNHEY, SVGEGT. The CDR3 consists of 17 residues. CDR3 in amino acids: CASSYRIDGSVHNEQFF.

The chain is built from TRBV6-2 or TRBV6-3 and TRBJ2-3; TCRdb selects TRBD1, and the lack of DNA leaves this call unchecked. The CDR3 consists of 13 residues. Germline V lookup: CDR1 MNHEY, CDR2 SVGEGT. The CDR3 loop is CASSYPGGHTQYF.